The 24 T cell receptor beta chains presented below share a single source sample, sequenced in a study of T-cell reconstitution after alpha-beta-depleted transplantation in children. The TCRbeta library incorporated unique molecular identifiers. TCRdb recomputed calls from the PCR reads with MiXCR, one row per CDR3 protein. The sample has around 960,000 distinct CDR3 sequences, about 29% seen once. Sequencing used PBMCs, mostly from graft donor cells, obtained 360 days after TCRalphabeta/CD19-depleted stem cell transplant. All receptors come from a boy under two years old who had a stem cell transplant for SCID, so the T cells may come from the graft donor.

The rearrangement links TRBV28 to TRBJ2-1; no reliable D call. CDR3 length equals 15 residues. The V end was cut by 6 bases, the J end by 8 bases, with 20 bases between. CDR1 is MDHEN and CDR2 is SYDVKM in the germline V gene. Here the CDR3 reads CASRPGTLHFDEQFF. In DNA form, the CDR3 reads TGTGCCAGCAGACCTGGTACCCTACATTTCGATGAGCAGTTCTTC.

This clonotype was seen a handful of times. The chain carries TRBV5-1 and TRBJ2-7; D gene uncertain. The CDR3 runs 14 residues. Germline CDR1 is SGHRS and CDR2 is YFSETQ. V was pared by 1 base and J by 3 bases, with 11 bases between. The CDR3 here is CASSLTALHYEQYF. The CDR3 bases are TGCGCCAGCAGCTTGACAGCGTTGCACTACGAGCAGTACTTC.

This clonotype was found a few times. The chain's CDR3 is CSASIGGWQETQYF. DNA of the CDR3: TGCAGTGCTAGTATAGGGGGGTGGCAAGAGACCCAGTACTTC. This rearrangement joins TRBV20-1 to TRBJ2-5; possibly TRBD1 or TRBD2 for D (6 bases each). The V and J ends lost 3 bases and 2 bases respectively, with 13 bases between them. The CDR3 spans 14 residues. Germline V gene sequence: CDR1 DFQATT, CDR2 SNEGSKA (reference sequence).

The chain couples TRBV5-1 to TRBJ2-5, with a possible D match to TRBD1 (6 bases). The V gene's germline CDR1 is SGHRS and CDR2 YFSETQ. The CDR3 consists of 14 residues. Trimming stripped 4 bases from V and 1 base from J, with 11 bases between. CDR3 residues: CASSQGQSQETQYF. The CDR3 DNA sequence: TGCGCCAGCAGCCAAGGACAGAGCCAAGAGACCCAGTACTTC.

This clonotype turned up a few times. One end of the junction is discordant with germline, which a read error may explain. The chain is built from TRBV27 and TRBJ2-3, with TRBD2 matching 13 bases. Germline CDR1 is MNHEY and CDR2 is SMNVEV (reference sequence). CDR3 length: 17 amino acids. The DNA of the CDR3 is TGTGCCAGCAGTCCGAAGACTAGCGGGGGGTACACAGCTACGCAGTATTTT. It translates to CASSPKTSGGYTATQYF.

The chain combines TRBV10-3 with TRBJ2-5; TRBD1 agrees at 9 bases. Germline V gene lookup returns CDR1 ENHRY and CDR2 SYGVKD. The J segment lost 6 bases and the V segment lost 0 bases, leaving 2 bases of the junction unmatched. CDR3 length: 14 amino acids. The CDR3 DNA sequence: TGTGCCATCAGTGAGTCGACAGGGGGGAAGACCCAGTACTTC. Amino acid sequence: CAISESTGGKTQYF.

This clonotype is a singleton in its sample. The genes are TRBV2 and TRBJ2-1, with D uncertain. V was clipped by 6 bases and J by 9 bases, with 15 bases between them. The CDR3 contains 13 residues. The germline gives CDR1 SNHLY, CDR2 FYNNEI. The CDR3 here is CASSAIRNFEQFF. Here the CDR3 DNA reads TGTGCCAGCAGCGCGATTAGAAACTTTGAGCAGTTCTTC.

The chain carries TRBV3-1 and TRBJ2-7, with a tentative D call TRBD1 (7 bases). With 4 bases removed from V and 5 bases from J, the gap between germline ends came to 18 bases. Germline assignment: CDR1 LGHDT and CDR2 YNNKEL (reference sequence). This CDR3 has 15 amino acids. The CDR3 DNA reads as TGTGCCAGCAGCCCAGACCCGACAGGGAGGAACGAGCAGTACTTC. Its protein product is CASSPDPTGRNEQYF.

The chain recombines TRBV10-2 with TRBJ2-3; TRBD2 matches at 10 bases. Trimming cost V 7 bases and J 5 bases; bases outside gene matches: 9. Germline V CDR1 and CDR2: WSHSY, SAAADI. The CDR3 is 15 residues long. The CDR3 region is CASKSGGALGDTQYF. The CDR3 DNA follows: TGCGCCAGCAAAAGCGGGGGGGCTCTAGGAGATACGCAGTATTTT.

The V gene is TRBV12-3 or TRBV12-4, the J gene TRBJ2-3; possibly TRBD1 or TRBD2 for D (6 bases each). V was shortened by 7 bases and J by 0 bases, with 17 bases between the two germline ends. The CDR3 runs to 16 residues. The DNA for the CDR3 is TGTGCCAGCACCCAATGGGGGGCCCTCAGCACAGATACGCAGTATTTT. This sequence encodes CASTQWGALSTDTQYF.

On this clonotype itself: The junction does not match germline at one end; this may be a read error. The CDR3, as DNA: TGTGCCAGCAGCTACGACCGGTGGACTAGCTTTTCGAAGACCGGGGAGCTGTTTTTT. As protein: CASSYDRWTSFSKTGELFF. The chain recombines TRBV7-2 with TRBJ2-2, with TRBD2 matching 8 bases. CDR3 length: 19 amino acids. Germline lookup yields CDR1 SGHTA and CDR2 FQGNSA.

This clonotype was counted only a few times. The chain recombines TRBV19 with TRBJ1-5, with D tentatively TRBD1 (6 bases). The CDR3 loop spans 14 amino acids. Trimming took 5 bases from V and 6 from J, leaving 14 bases between them. CDR1 and CDR2 from the germline V gene are LNHDA and SQIVND (reference sequence). CDR3 amino acids: CASSLQGGGQPQHF. Written as DNA, the CDR3 is TGTGCCAGTAGTCTACAGGGTGGCGGTCAGCCCCAGCATTTT.

This CDR3 is CASSPQTRRAFF. The DNA of the CDR3 is TGTGCCAGCAGCCCCCAGACCCGGCGGGCTTTCTTT. The rearrangement links TRBV7-9 to TRBJ1-1; D unclear. CDR3 length: 12 residues. Looked up from germline, CDR1 is SEHNR and CDR2 is FQNEAQ (reference sequence). Trimming removed 5 bases from V and 11 bases from J, with 15 bases in between. Full variable domain (missing parts from reference TRBV7-9 and TRBJ1-1): DTGVSQNPRHKITKRGQNVTFRCDPISEHNRLYWYRQTLGQGPEFLTYFQNEAQLEKSRLLSDRFSAERPKGSFSTLEIQRTEQGDSAMYLCASSPQTRRAFFGQGTRLTVV.

This clonotype was picked up a small number of times. The chain combines TRBV29-1 with TRBJ2-3; 9 bases are shared with TRBD1. With 7 bases clipped from V and 0 bases from J, the junction kept 2 bases outside the gene matches. Germline lookup yields CDR1 SQVTM and CDR2 ANQGSEA. CDR3 length equals 13 residues. CDR3 in DNA: TGCAGCGCCGACAGGGGGAGCACAGATACGCAGTATTTT. It translates to CSADRGSTDTQYF.

This clonotype was seen only a few times. V usage is TRBV15 and J usage is TRBJ2-3; possible D gene TRBD1, 5 bases. The length of the CDR3 is 17 residues. From germline, CDR1 is LNHNV and CDR2 YYDKDF (reference sequence). V was clipped by 1 base and J by 0 bases, with 14 bases between them. CDR3 region: CATSRGMGQASTDTQYF. For the CDR3, the DNA is TGTGCCACCAGCAGAGGAATGGGGCAGGCTAGCACAGATACGCAGTATTTT. Together with reference TRBV15 and TRBJ2-3, the CDR3 gives the full variable domain: DAMVIQNPRYQVTQFGKPVTLSCSQTLNHNVMYWYQQKSSQAPKLLFHYYDKDFNNEADTPDNFQSRRPNTSFCFLDIRSPGLGDTAMYLCATSRGMGQASTDTQYFGPGTRLTVL.

In its sample, this clonotype was seen a few times. This chain connects TRBV5-6 to TRBJ2-7; 8 bases map to TRBD1. Germline-derived CDR1 and CDR2 are SGHDT and YYEEEE. The CDR3 covers 13 residues. Unmatched junction bases numbered 7, after V lost 4 bases and J lost 7 bases. In DNA form, the CDR3 reads TGTGCCAGCAGCCTTGGACAGGGTGTGGAGCAGTACTTC. Its translation is CASSLGQGVEQYF. Filled out from reference TRBV5-6 and TRBJ2-7, the complete variable domain reads DAGVTQSPTHLIKTRGQQVTLRCSPKSGHDTVSWYQQALGQGPQFIFQYYEEEERQRGNFPDRFSGHQFPNYSSELNVNALLLGDSALYLCASSLGQGVEQYFGPGTRLTVT.

This chain links TRBV20-1 with TRBJ2-7, with 8 bases identical to TRBD1. Germline V CDR1 and CDR2: DFQATT, SNEGSKA (reference sequence). The junction had 10 bases not matched to a gene; V was cut back by 2 bases and J by 7 bases. This CDR3 has 14 residues. The CDR3 coding sequence is TGCAGTGCTAGAAAGTTCCAGGGGGCAGGGGAGCAGTACTTC. Its translation: CSARKFQGAGEQYF.

This clonotype was seen a few times. J is TRBJ1-5 and V is TRBV12-3 or TRBV12-4; D call uncertain. Trimming took 6 bases from V and 3 from J, leaving 18 bases between them. CDR3 length: 16 residues. CDR3 sequence: CASRAGGRGNNQPQHF. For the CDR3, the DNA is TGTGCCAGCAGGGCGGGTGGTAGAGGGAACAATCAGCCCCAGCATTTT.

This chain connects TRBV27 to TRBJ1-3, with D maybe TRBD1 (5 bases). This CDR3 is built from 19 residues. Trimming cost V 5 bases and J 0 bases, with 23 bases left between them. Germline V CDR1 and CDR2: MNHEY, SMNVEV (reference sequence). CDR3 in DNA: TGTGCCAGCAGTCCACTTGGAGGACACTTGGGCCCCTCTGGAAACACCATATATTTT. Protein product: CASSPLGGHLGPSGNTIYF.

This clonotype was counted between two and nine times. The rearrangement uses TRBV7-9 and TRBJ2-6; D remains ambiguous. The CDR3 consists of 14 residues. V was shortened by 1 base and J by 13 bases, with 14 bases between the two germline ends. Looked up from germline, CDR1 is SEHNR and CDR2 is FQNEAQ (reference sequence). CDR3 coding DNA: TGTGCCAGCAGCTTAGGTCTCTGGCCCCTAGTCCTGACTTTC. Protein product: CASSLGLWPLVLTF.

This sequence joins TRBV28 and TRBJ1-2; 7 positions agree with TRBD1. The V gene end was trimmed by 5 bases and the J gene end by 5 bases; junction bases not matched to a gene: 17. The CDR3 consists of 17 residues. Germline CDR1 reads MDHEN; CDR2 reads SYDVKM. The CDR3 region has the DNA TGTGCCAGCAGTGGCACAGGGGCGGCTGGTGGGCTTTATGGCTACACCTTC. Translating gives CASSGTGAAGGLYGYTF.

The chain employs TRBV12-3 or TRBV12-4 and TRBJ1-5; D possibly corresponds to TRBD1 (5 bases). The CDR3 spans 14 residues. The V end lost 5 bases, the J end lost 1 base, and 9 bases lay between the germline ends. CDR3 sequence: CASSGEGSNQPQHF. The CDR3 bases are TGTGCCAGCAGTGGGGAGGGGAGCAATCAGCCCCAGCATTTT.

The chain uses TRBV4-2 and TRBJ2-5; D is unresolved. The CDR3 extends over 14 amino acids. Germline CDR1 is LGHNA and CDR2 is YNFKEQ. V lost 4 bases and J lost 5, with 14 bases in between. The CDR3 DNA follows: TGTGCCAGCAGCCGTCTTCCAGTGGGGGAGACCCAGTACTTC. Its protein is CASSRLPVGETQYF.

The sample holds many counts of this clonotype. J is TRBJ2-1 and V is TRBV4-2; tentatively, D is TRBD1 or TRBD2 (5 bases each). V lost 1 base and J 9 bases, leaving 16 bases between the germline ends. Germline lookup yields CDR1 LGHNA and CDR2 YNFKEQ. The CDR3 spans 15 residues. CDR3 DNA: TGTGCCAGCAGCCAAGGGGAAGGGACGATCGGTGAGCAGTTCTTC. Its translation is CASSQGEGTIGEQFF.